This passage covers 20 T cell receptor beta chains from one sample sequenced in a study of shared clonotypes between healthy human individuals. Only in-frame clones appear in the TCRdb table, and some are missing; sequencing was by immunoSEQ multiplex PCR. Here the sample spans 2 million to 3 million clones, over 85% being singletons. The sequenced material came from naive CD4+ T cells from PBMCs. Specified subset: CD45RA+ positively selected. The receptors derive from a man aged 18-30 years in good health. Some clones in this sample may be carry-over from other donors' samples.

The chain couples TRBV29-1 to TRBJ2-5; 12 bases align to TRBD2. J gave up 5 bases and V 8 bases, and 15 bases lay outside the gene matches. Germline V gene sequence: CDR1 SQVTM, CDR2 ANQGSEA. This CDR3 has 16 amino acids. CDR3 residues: CSSDPLAGGPLETQYF. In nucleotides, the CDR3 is TGCAGCTCAGACCCTCTAGCGGGAGGGCCGCTTGAGACCCAGTACTTC.

The CDR3 here is CASRGPGQGALPQYF. The CDR3 region has the DNA TGTGCCAGCAGGGGGCCGGGACAGGGGGCTTTGCCCCAGTACTTC. This rearrangement joins TRBV5-6 to TRBJ2-5; 12 bases align to TRBD1. Germline V gene data show CDR1 as SGHDT and CDR2 as YYEEEE. Trimming at V came to 5 bases and at J to 9 bases, leaving 11 bases not matched to a gene. The CDR3 totals 15 residues.

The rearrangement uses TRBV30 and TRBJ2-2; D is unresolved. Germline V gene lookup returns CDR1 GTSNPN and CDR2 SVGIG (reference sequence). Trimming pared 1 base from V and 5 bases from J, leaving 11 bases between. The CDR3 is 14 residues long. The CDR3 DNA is TGTGCCTGGAGTGCGACGTTATATACCGGGGAGCTGTTTTTT. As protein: CAWSATLYTGELFF. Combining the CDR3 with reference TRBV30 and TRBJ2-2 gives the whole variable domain SQTIHQWPATLVQPVGSPLSLECTVEGTSNPNLYWYRQAAGRGLQLLFYSVGIGQISSEVPQNLSASRPQDRQFILSSKKLLLSDSGFYLCAWSATLYTGELFFGEGSRLTVL.

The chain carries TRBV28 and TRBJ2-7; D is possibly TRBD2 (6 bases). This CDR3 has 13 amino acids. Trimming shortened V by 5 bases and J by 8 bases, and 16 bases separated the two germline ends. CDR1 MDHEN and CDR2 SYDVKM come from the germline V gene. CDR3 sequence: CASSGGNPTKQYF. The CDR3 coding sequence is TGTGCCAGCAGTGGAGGGAATCCTACGAAGCAGTACTTC. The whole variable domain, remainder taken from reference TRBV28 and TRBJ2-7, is DVKVTQSSRYLVKRTGEKVFLECVQDMDHENMFWYRQDPGLGLRLIYFSYDVKMKEKGDIPEGYSVSREKKERFSLILESASTNQTSMYLCASSGGNPTKQYFGPGTRLTVT.

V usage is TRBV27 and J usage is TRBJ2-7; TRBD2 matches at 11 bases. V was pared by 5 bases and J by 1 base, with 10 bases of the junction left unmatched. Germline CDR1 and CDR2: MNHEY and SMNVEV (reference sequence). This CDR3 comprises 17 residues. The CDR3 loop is CASSTAPGLAASYEQYF. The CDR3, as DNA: TGTGCCAGCAGTACCGCTCCGGGACTAGCGGCTTCCTACGAGCAGTACTTC.

This CDR3 reads CASGDGSTDTQYF. The CDR3 nucleotides are TGTGCTAGTGGGGACGGAAGCACAGATACGCAGTATTTT. J is TRBJ2-3 and V is TRBV12-5; D gene uncertain. Germline V gene lookup returns CDR1 LGHNT and CDR2 FRNRAP. The CDR3 contains 13 residues. Trimming removed 6 bases from V and 0 bases from J, with 7 bases in between. Drawing the rest from reference TRBV12-5 and TRBJ2-3, the complete variable domain is DARVTQTPRHKVTEMGQEVTMRCQPILGHNTVFWYRQTMMQGLELLAYFRNRAPLDDSGMPKDRFSAEMPDATLATLKIQPSEPRDSAVYFCASGDGSTDTQYFGPGTRLTVL.

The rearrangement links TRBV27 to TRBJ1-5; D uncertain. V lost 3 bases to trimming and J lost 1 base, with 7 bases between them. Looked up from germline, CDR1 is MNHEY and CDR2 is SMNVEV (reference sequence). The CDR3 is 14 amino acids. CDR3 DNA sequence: TGTGCCAGCAGTTTGGTCCGGAGCAATCAGCCCCAGCATTTT. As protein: CASSLVRSNQPQHF.

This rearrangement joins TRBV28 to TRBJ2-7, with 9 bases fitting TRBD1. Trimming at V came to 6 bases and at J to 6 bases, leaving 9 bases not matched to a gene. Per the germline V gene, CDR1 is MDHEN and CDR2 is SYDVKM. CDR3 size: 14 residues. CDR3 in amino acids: CASRSGTGLFEQYF. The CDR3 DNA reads TGTGCCAGCAGGTCCGGGACAGGGCTTTTCGAGCAGTACTTC.

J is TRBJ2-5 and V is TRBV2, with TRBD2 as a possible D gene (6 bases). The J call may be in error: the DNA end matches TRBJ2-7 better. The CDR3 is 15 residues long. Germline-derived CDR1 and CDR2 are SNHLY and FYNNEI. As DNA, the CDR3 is TGTGCCAGCAGTTGGGACTTCTTAAAGGCCTACGAGCAGTACTTC. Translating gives CASSWDFLKAYEQYF.

This chain's CDR3 is CASSELRPGSTDTQYF. Here the CDR3 DNA reads TGTGCCAGCAGTGAATTACGGCCAGGTAGCACAGATACGCAGTATTTT. The rearrangement uses TRBV25-1 and TRBJ2-3; the D is unclear. Germline assignment: CDR1 MGHDK and CDR2 SYGVNS. V lost 1 base and J lost 0, with 11 bases in between. The CDR3 has 16 amino acids. The full variable domain, with the rest looked up from reference TRBV25-1 and TRBJ2-3, is EADIYQTPRYLVIGTGKKITLECSQTMGHDKMYWYQQDPGMELHLIHYSYGVNSTEKGDLSSESTVSRIRTEHFPLTLESARPSHTSQYLCASSELRPGSTDTQYFGPGTRLTVL.

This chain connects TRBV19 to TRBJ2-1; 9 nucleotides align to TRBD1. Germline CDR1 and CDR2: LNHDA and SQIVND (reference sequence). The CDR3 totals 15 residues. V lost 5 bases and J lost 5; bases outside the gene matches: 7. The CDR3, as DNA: TGTGCCAGTAGTCACCCCGGGACAGGGCACAATGAGCAGTTCTTC. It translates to CASSHPGTGHNEQFF.

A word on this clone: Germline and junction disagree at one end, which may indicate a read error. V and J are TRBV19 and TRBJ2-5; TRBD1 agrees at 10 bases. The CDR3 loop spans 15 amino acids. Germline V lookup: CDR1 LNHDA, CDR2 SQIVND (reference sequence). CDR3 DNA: TGTGCCAGTAGTTATTGGACAGGGGGTAAAGAGATCCAGTACTTC. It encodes CASSYWTGGKEIQYF.

The CDR3 here is CASSKGDSGANVLTF. In nucleotides, the CDR3 is TGTGCCAGCAGCAAAGGGGACAGTGGGGCCAACGTCCTGACTTTC. The genes are TRBV7-9 and TRBJ2-6, with 7 bases matching TRBD1. V dropped 5 bases and J dropped 3; count of bases not matched to a gene: 4. Looked up from germline, CDR1 is SEHNR and CDR2 is FQNEAQ (reference sequence). The CDR3 spans 15 residues.

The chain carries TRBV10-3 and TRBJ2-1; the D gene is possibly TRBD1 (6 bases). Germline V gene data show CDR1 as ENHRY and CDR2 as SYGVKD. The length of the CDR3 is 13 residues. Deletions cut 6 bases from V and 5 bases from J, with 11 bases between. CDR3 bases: TGTGCCATCAGCCCTCGGACAGACAATGAGCAGTTCTTC. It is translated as CAISPRTDNEQFF.

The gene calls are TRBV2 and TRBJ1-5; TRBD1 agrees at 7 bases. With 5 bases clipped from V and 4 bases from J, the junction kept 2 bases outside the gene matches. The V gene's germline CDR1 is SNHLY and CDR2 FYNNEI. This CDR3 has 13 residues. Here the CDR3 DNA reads TGTGCCAGCAGTACGACAGGGAATCAGCCCCAGCATTTT. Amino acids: CASSTTGNQPQHF.

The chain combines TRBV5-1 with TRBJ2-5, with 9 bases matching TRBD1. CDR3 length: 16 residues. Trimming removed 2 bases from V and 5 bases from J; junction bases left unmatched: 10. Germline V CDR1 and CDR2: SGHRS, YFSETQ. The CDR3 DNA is TGCGCCAGCAGCTTTTTCCGGGACAGGGATTCCGAGACCCAGTACTTC. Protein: CASSFFRDRDSETQYF.

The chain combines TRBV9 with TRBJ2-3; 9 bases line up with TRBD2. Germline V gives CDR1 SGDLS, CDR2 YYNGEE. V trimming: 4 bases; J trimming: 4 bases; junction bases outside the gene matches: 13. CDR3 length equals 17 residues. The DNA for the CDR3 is TGTGCCAGCAGCAGGGAACGCGGGAGGGCCGGTGCAGATACGCAGTATTTT. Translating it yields CASSRERGRAGADTQYF.

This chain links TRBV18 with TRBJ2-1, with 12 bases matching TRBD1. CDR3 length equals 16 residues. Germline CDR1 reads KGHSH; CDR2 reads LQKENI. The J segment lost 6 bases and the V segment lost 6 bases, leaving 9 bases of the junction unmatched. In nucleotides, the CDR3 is TGTGCCAGCTCTTCCCGGGACAGGGGGCTCAGCAATGAGCAGTTCTTC. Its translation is CASSSRDRGLSNEQFF.

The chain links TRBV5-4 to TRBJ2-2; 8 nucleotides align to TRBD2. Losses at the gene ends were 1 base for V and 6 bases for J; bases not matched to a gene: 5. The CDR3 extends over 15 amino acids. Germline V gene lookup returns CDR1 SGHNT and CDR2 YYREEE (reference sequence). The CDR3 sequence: CASSLRAGEPGELFF. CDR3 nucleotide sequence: TGTGCCAGCAGCTTGCGAGCGGGGGAGCCCGGGGAGCTGTTTTTT.

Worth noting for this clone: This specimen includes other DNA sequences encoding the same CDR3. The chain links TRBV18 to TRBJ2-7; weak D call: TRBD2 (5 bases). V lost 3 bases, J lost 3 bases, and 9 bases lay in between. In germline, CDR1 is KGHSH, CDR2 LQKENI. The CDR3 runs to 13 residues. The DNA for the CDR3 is TGTGCCAGCTCACCTGGACTTTACTACGAGCAGTACTTC. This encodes CASSPGLYYEQYF.